The T cell receptor beta chain under discussion was sequenced for a study of blood T cell repertoires in COVID-19. Across the study: The origin of the acute and convalescent COVID-19 samples was the United States, Italy and Spain. PBMCs, B-cell-depleted T cells, or T cells provided the cDNA or gDNA that made up the material.

As handled by the study authors: Using reference gene primer amplification, nucleated cell counts were estimated. TCRdb's table, derived via immunoSEQ multiplex PCR, lists solely in-frame clones and lacks some. V, J and clone size were drawn from that table, and D and trimming were deduced from the DNA. This sample has around 70,000 clones; roughly 90% occur once, and the top ten carry just under 0.6%. Germline-derived CDR1 and CDR2 are MNHEY and SVGAGI. The J segment lost 3 bases and the V segment lost 6 bases, leaving 11 bases of the junction unmatched. This CDR3 is built from 15 residues. Sample: peripheral blood. The receptor was isolated from a man in his fifties or sixties with acute or convalescent COVID-19. V and J are TRBV6-5 and TRBJ2-7; 7 bases fit TRBD1. The CDR3: CASRAPETGLYEQYF. The DNA of the CDR3 is TGTGCCAGCAGGGCTCCGGAGACAGGGCTCTACGAGCAGTACTTC.